This T cell receptor (beta chain) emerged from a study of blood T cell repertoires in COVID-19. The CDR3 runs 12 residues. Trimming stripped 11 bases from V and 3 bases from J, with 10 bases between. Libraries were prepared by immunoSEQ multiplex PCR; TCRdb keeps only in-frame clonotypes and omits some of them. The table has over 250,000 clones, approximately 91% seen once. Sequenced: peripheral blood. V usage is TRBV12-3 or TRBV12-4 and J usage is TRBJ2-2; D might be TRBD1 (5 bases). The receptor comes from a man aged 50-60 years with acute or convalescent COVID-19. DNA of the CDR3: TGTGCCTATAAGGGGTACACCGGGGAGCTGTTTTTT. This codes for CAYKGYTGELFF.